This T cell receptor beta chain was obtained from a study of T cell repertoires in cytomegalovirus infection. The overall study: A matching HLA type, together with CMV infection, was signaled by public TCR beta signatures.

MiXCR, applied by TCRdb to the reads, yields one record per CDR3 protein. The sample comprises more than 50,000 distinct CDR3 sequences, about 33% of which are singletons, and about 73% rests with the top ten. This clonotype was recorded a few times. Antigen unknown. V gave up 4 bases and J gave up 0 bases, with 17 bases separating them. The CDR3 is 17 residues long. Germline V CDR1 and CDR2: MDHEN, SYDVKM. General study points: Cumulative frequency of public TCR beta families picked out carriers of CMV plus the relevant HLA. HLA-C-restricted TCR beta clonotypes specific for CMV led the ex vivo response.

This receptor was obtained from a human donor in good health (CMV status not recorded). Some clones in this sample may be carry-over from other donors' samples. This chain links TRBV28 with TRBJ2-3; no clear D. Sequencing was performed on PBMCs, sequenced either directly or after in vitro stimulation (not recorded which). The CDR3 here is CASSSLSPYSSTDTQYF. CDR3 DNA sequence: TGTGCCAGCAGTTCCCTCTCACCGTACTCTAGCACAGATACGCAGTATTTT.